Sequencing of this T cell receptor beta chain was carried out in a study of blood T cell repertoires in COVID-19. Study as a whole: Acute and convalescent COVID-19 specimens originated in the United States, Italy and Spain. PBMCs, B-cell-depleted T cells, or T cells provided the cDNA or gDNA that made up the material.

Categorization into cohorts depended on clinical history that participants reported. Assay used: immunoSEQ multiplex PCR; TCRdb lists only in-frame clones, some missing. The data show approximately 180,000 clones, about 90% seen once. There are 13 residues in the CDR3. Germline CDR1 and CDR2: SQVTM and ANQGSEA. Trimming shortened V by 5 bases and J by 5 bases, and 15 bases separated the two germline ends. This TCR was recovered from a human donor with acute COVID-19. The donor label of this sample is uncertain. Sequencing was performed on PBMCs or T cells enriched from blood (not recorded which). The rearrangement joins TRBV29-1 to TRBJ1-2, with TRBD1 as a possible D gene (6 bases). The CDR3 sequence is CSVRSGDLYGYTF. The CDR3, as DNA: TGCAGCGTTCGTTCAGGGGATCTATATGGCTACACCTTC.